This is a list of T cell receptor beta chains from one sample in a study of shared clonotypes between healthy human individuals. The table came from immunoSEQ multiplex PCR; TCRdb's copy has only in-frame clones and leaves some out. The sample includes approximately 480,000 clones, around 79% of them seen just once. The specimen was PBMCs. These receptors were collected from a woman in her thirties or forties in good health. Some clones in this sample may be carry-over from other donors' samples. CDR3s include the opening cysteine and the closing phenylalanine or tryptophan. The D gene is left open where the match is weak. Size values are once, few and many counts, or a class for expanded clones, and some rows have none.

TRBJ2-3,-,TRBD2,TRBV6-5,CASSYGAGEDTQYF,TGTGCCAGCAGTTACGGGGCGGGAGAAGATACGCAGTATTTT
TRBJ2-7,-,TRBD2,TRBV27,CASTGREAREQYF,TGTGCCAGCACCGGGAGGGAGGCCCGGGAGCAGTACTTC
TRBJ2-1,few,TRBD2,TRBV11-2,CASSLPGLAFYNEQFF,TGTGCCAGCAGCTTACCGGGACTAGCCTTCTACAATGAGCAGTTCTTC
TRBJ1-4,-,TRBD1,TRBV5-5,CASSLSTGTGYEKLFF,TGTGCCAGCAGCTTGTCAACCGGGACAGGGTATGAAAAACTGTTTTTT
TRBJ1-2,-,-,TRBV5-1,CASSWDTNYGYTF,TGCGCCAGCAGCTGGGACACTAACTATGGCTACACCTTC
TRBJ2-3,-,-,TRBV19,CASSIPGLSDTQYF,TGTGCCAGTAGTATCCCGGGACTTTCGGATACGCAGTATTTT
TRBJ2-7,-,TRBD1,TRBV28,CASSSEGAPTYEQYF,TGTGCCAGCAGTTCCGAGGGGGCGCCCACCTACGAGCAGTACTTC
TRBJ2-3,-,-,TRBV5-6,CASSLASADTQYF,TGTGCCAGCAGCTTGGCTTCGGCAGATACGCAGTATTTT
TRBJ2-3,-,-,TRBV7-9,CASSRTVSSTDTQYF,TGTGCCAGCAGCAGGACAGTTTCTAGCACAGATACGCAGTATTTT
TRBJ2-1,-,TRBD2,TRBV10-2,CASSDVAFAGEGNEQFF,TGCGCCAGCAGTGATGTCGCCTTCGCGGGAGAAGGGAATGAGCAGTTCTTC
TRBJ1-1,-,-,TRBV18,CASSPPNTEAFF,TGTGCCAGCTCACCACCGAACACTGAAGCTTTCTTT